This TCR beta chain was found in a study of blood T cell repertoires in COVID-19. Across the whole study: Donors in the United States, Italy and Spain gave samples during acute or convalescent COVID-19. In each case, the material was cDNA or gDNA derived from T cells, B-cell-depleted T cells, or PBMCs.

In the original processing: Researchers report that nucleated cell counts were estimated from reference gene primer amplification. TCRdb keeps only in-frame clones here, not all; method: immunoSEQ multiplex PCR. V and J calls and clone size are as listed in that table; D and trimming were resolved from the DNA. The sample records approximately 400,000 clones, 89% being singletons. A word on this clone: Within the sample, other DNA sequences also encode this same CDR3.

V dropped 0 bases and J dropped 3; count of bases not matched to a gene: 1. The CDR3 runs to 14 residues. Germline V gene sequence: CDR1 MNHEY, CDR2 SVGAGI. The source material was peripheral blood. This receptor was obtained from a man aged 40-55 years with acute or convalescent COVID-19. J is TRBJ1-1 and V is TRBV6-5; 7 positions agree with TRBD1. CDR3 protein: CASSYSDRDTEAFF. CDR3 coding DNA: TGTGCCAGCAGTTACTCTGACAGGGACACTGAAGCTTTCTTT.